This T cell receptor beta chain is from a study of follicular helper T cells after annual influenza vaccination (TCRdb year 2017). With regard to the full study: After each seasonal influenza vaccination, blood samples were collected on days 0, 7 and 28. One week after vaccination, a second recruited cohort of 12 to 13 subjects (Table S1) displayed a similar ICOS+CD38+ cTfh response. Multi-year samples were available for six subjects, with four spanning two vaccination seasons and two spanning three seasons. The 2015 samples were processed right after collection, while the 2013-2014 samples were cryopreserved. To study recall of cTfh clones, some subjects were followed through successive annual vaccinations in the 2013-2014, 2014-2015 and 2015-2016 seasons.

The library was produced with the immunoSEQ multiplex PCR assay. Adaptive Biotechnologies carried out TCRB amplification, library preparation, sequencing and preliminary bioinformatics at Survey level resolution. Under the source paper's analysis protocol: Clonality was calculated in R as 1 minus normalized Shannon entropy, and the Gini index was calculated with the R package ineq. Overlap score was defined as the summed counts of shared sequences divided by the total counts of all sequences in both compared samples. The significance of shared clonotypes was tested with Fisher's exact test, assuming a theoretical repertoire of 10^7 TCRB sequences. TCRdb took this table from immuneACCESS and kept in-frame rearrangements with V and J called. Such tables lack part of the clones; where checked against another copy, unresolved V genes explain under half of the gap, and the rest is unexplained. V and J calls and clone size follow that table, whereas D and trimming were derived from the DNA. Here the sample has 10,000 or so clones; around 79% occur a single time. Approximately 0.9% of the sample is in the top ten clones.

This clone was detected only a few times. Its antigen remains undetermined. Base qualities were left out, and no much larger clone turns up one base away. Adults were given seasonal inactivated influenza vaccine (Fluvarix), and sorted blood CD4 subsets were followed by TCRB sequencing before and after vaccination. To be eligible, subjects had to live in the community and must not have received influenza vaccine in the previous 6 months. Influenza vaccine contraindications, substance abuse, HIV/AIDS, active malignancy, immunomodulatory medication and active illness such as respiratory infection were included among the exclusion criteria. At each time point, about 40 to 100 mL of blood was collected. Either Ficoll-Paque PLUS or SepMate separation was used to isolate PBMC. As a comparison non-Tfh subset, CXCR5- memory CD4 T cells were sorted. Cell subsets were sorted from PBMC on a BD FACS Aria before DNA extraction.

According to the germline V gene (reference sequence), CDR1 reads LNHDA and CDR2 reads SQIVND. V is trimmed back by 4 bases and J by 0 bases, and the junction contains 9 bases that no gene match accounts for. Including the terminal cysteine and phenylalanine, the CDR3 comprises 16 residues. Only the CDR3 region is kept as DNA, spanning 48 bases read in frame from base 1. Broader findings and caveats from the paper: Successive annual vaccinations recalled a recurring oligoclonal ICOS+CD38+ cTfh response that included tetramer and AIM influenza-specific clonotypes. When influenza clone enrichment was assessed, the possibility that the much larger non-cTfh compartments were undersampled could not be excluded. Day 7 ICOS+CD38+ clones were most often found later in ICOS-CD38- cTfh, suggesting that subset may serve as a memory reservoir. Productive TCRB sequences were recovered from only about 8.5-20% of analyzed cells, so rare clonotypes could not be sampled. ICOS+CD38+ cTfh clonality correlated with the frequency of that population, and its change correlated with the change in circulating plasmablast frequency.

This sequence originates from an adult who received the influenza vaccine. This chain joins TRBV19 to TRBJ2-7; TRBD1 matches 7 bases in the middle. The sample consisted of CXCR5- memory CD4+ T cells sorted from blood, taken 6 weeks after influenza vaccination. The cell subset or site label of this sample denotes: CXCR5- memory CD4 T cells. In nucleotides, the sequence is TGTGCCAGTAGTACTCACGACAGGGTAAGCTCCTACGAGCAGTACTTC. Its protein reads: CASSTHDRVSSYEQYF. Joined to the reference TRBV19 and TRBJ2-7 proteins, this CDR3 gives the full variable domain: DGGITQSPKYLFRKEGQNVTLSCEQNLNHDAMYWYRQDPGQGLRLIYYSQIVNDFQKGDIAEGYSVSREKKESFPLTVTSAQKNPTAFYLCASSTHDRVSSYEQYFGPGTRLTVT.